This T cell receptor (beta chain) is from a study of PD-1 blockade in classical Hodgkin lymphoma. CDR3 length: 14 residues. Germline V gene data show CDR1 as SGHRS and CDR2 as YFSETQ. Trimming at V came to 7 bases and at J to 1 base, leaving 8 bases not matched to a gene. Regarding this clone: As yet, its antigen is unknown.

The time point here: cycle 4 day 1 (C4D1), after 5 to 7 weeks of nivolumab. No patient escaped relapse after autologous stem cell transplantation, and brentuximab vedotin exposure varied. Negative selection with magnetic separation was used to purify CD4+ T cells from thawed PBMCs. TCRdb keeps only in-frame clones here, not all; method: immunoSEQ multiplex PCR. This repertoire shows 25,000 to 35,000 clones, about four fifths found once; its top ten account for around 0.58%. Study observations and caveats: Whereas CD4+ TCR diversity had risen significantly by C4D1, CD8+ TCR diversity had not. Lower baseline TCR diversity marked trial partial responders and progressors.

This clonotype was sampled from a human donor with classical Hodgkin lymphoma. The source material was CD4+ T cells from blood, sampled before the fourth cycle of nivolumab. J is TRBJ2-7 and V is TRBV5-1, with TRBD1 matching 7 bases. The CDR3 nucleotides read TGCGCCAGCCGGGGACAGCCTAATTCCTACGAGCAGTACTTC. This gives the protein CASRGQPNSYEQYF.